Listed below are T cell receptor beta chains from one sample, sequenced in a study of blood T cell repertoires in COVID-19. Clones were sequenced by immunoSEQ multiplex PCR, and TCRdb holds only the in-frame ones, with some missing. The sample holds about 120,000 clones; 85% to 90% are singletons and the top ten take 3% to 5%. The source material was peripheral blood. All receptors come from a man in his 60s with acute or convalescent COVID-19. Each CDR3 is given with its conserved first and last residue. D genes are given only for firm matches. Clone size is stated in some rows and not others, as once, few, many or a class when expanded.

V	D	size	J	CDR3	DNA
TRBV27	-	-	TRBJ2-3	CASSLSCLAASTDTQYF	TGTGCCAGCAGTTTATCTTGTTTAGCGGCTAGCACAGATACGCAGTATTTT
TRBV3-1/TRBV3-2	TRBD2	-	TRBJ2-1	CASRPTSGRPNEQFF	TGTGCCAGCAGACCTACTAGCGGGAGACCCAATGAGCAGTTCTTC
TRBV19	TRBD1	-	TRBJ2-7	CASSTGQGGYEQYF	TGTGCCAGTAGTACAGGACAGGGGGGCTACGAGCAGTACTTC
TRBV3-1/TRBV3-2	-	-	TRBJ2-3	CASSQGRSSTDTQYF	TGTGCCAGCAGCCAAGGACGGAGTAGCACAGATACGCAGTATTTT
TRBV6-2/TRBV6-3	-	-	TRBJ2-5	CASSYGGWGETQYF	TGTGCCAGCAGTTACGGGGGCTGGGGAGAGACCCAGTACTTC
TRBV11-2	-	-	TRBJ2-1	CASSLASQSYNEQFF	TGTGCCAGCAGCTTAGCGTCACAGTCCTACAATGAGCAGTTCTTC
TRBV6-2/TRBV6-3	TRBD2	-	TRBJ2-1	CASSLRTSGVSYNEQFF	TGTGCCAGCAGTTTAAGGACTAGCGGGGTGTCCTACAATGAGCAGTTCTTC
TRBV5-4	-	few	TRBJ1-1	CASSFSGGGGEAFF	TGTGCCAGCAGCTTCTCTGGGGGCGGGGGTGAAGCTTTCTTT
TRBV28	-	-	TRBJ2-7	CASSQGLSYEQYF	TGTGCCAGCAGCCAGGGACTGTCCTACGAGCAGTACTTC
TRBV7-9	TRBD2	-	TRBJ2-2	CASNPSGSGTGELFF	TGTGCCAGCAACCCTAGCGGGAGCGGAACCGGGGAGCTGTTTTTT
TRBV20-1	-	-	TRBJ2-1	CSARRTNEQFF	TGCAGTGCTAGGCGAACGAATGAGCAGTTCTTC
TRBV30	TRBD2	few	TRBJ2-1	CAWSVRQLAALNEQFF	TGTGCCTGGAGTGTACGGCAACTAGCGGCACTCAATGAGCAGTTCTTC
TRBV27	-	few	TRBJ1-1	CASSWRANTEAFF	TGTGCCAGCAGTTGGAGGGCAAACACTGAAGCTTTCTTT
TRBV7-2	TRBD2	few	TRBJ2-5	CASSLVAGRVETQYF	TGTGCCAGCAGCTTAGTAGCGGGAAGGGTCGAGACCCAGTACTTC
TRBV28	-	-	TRBJ2-7	CASSPGSYEQYF	TGTGCCAGCAGTCCAGGTTCCTACGAGCAGTACTTC
TRBV6-5	-	-	TRBJ2-7	CASSERGTYEQYF	TGTGCCAGCTCAGAAAGGGGGACCTACGAGCAGTACTTC
TRBV28	-	few	TRBJ2-7	CASSFEGEGSYEQYF	TGTGCCAGCAGTTTTGAGGGAGAAGGCTCCTACGAGCAGTACTTC
TRBV5-4	-	-	TRBJ1-3	CASSFDWSNTIYF	TGTGCCAGCAGCTTTGACTGGAGTAACACCATATATTTT
TRBV2	-	once	TRBJ1-2	CASKNTNYGYTF	TGTGCCAGCAAAAACACTAACTATGGCTACACCTTC
TRBV28	-	few	TRBJ2-2	CASSQGYNTGELFF	TGTGCCAGCAGTCAGGGGTACAACACCGGGGAGCTGTTTTTT
TRBV6-1	-	-	TRBJ1-6	CASSEAALYNSPLHF	TGTGCCAGCAGTGAAGCGGCCCTCTATAATTCACCCCTCCACTTT
TRBV5-4	-	-	TRBJ2-4	CASSLAAGLGAKNIQYF	TGTGCCAGCAGCTTGGCCGCGGGTCTAGGAGCCAAAAACATTCAGTACTTC
TRBV28	TRBD1	-	TRBJ2-1	CASSSFGDRGVDEQFF	TGTGCCAGCAGTTCTTTTGGGGACAGGGGAGTCGATGAGCAGTTCTTC
TRBV27	TRBD1	few	TRBJ2-7	CASSLSTGGSYEQYF	TGTGCCAGCAGTTTATCAACAGGGGGCTCCTACGAGCAGTACTTC
TRBV18	TRBD2	-	TRBJ2-7	CASSPNSGRISEQYF	TGTGCCAGCTCACCAAATAGCGGGAGGATCTCCGAGCAGTACTTC
TRBV28	TRBD1	once	TRBJ2-7	CATGTGVNEQYF	TGTGCCACCGGGACAGGGGTCAACGAGCAGTACTTC
TRBV6-4	TRBD1	-	TRBJ2-2	CASSGQGTGELFF	TGTGCCAGCAGCGGACAGGGGACCGGGGAGCTGTTTTTT
TRBV5-6	-	-	TRBJ2-3	CASRTWPSTDTQYF	TGTGCCAGCAGAACGTGGCCCAGCACAGATACGCAGTATTTT
TRBV7-3	-	-	TRBJ2-2	CASSSQRGGLNTGELFF	TGTGCCAGCAGCTCGCAAAGGGGAGGACTTAACACCGGGGAGCTGTTTTTT
TRBV6-6	TRBD1	-	TRBJ1-1	CASSYSLTGMNTEAFF	TGTGCCAGCAGTTACTCTCTGACAGGGATGAACACTGAAGCTTTCTTT
TRBV5-1	TRBD2	-	TRBJ2-1	CASSSALAGNYNEQFF	TGCGCCAGCAGCTCCGCTTTAGCGGGAAATTACAATGAGCAGTTCTTC
TRBV7-2	TRBD1	-	TRBJ1-6	CASSSRTGAYSPLHF	TGTGCCAGCAGCTCCCGGACAGGGGCCTATTCACCCCTCCACTTT
TRBV12-3/TRBV12-4	-	once	TRBJ2-7	CASSLSGEQYF	TGTGCCAGCAGTTTGTCAGGCGAGCAGTACTTC
TRBV28	-	-	TRBJ2-7	CASSPYGGPSYEQYF	TGTGCCAGCAGCCCCTACGGGGGGCCCTCCTACGAGCAGTACTTC
TRBV7-9	-	-	TRBJ2-5	CASSSEGQGWGTQYF	TGTGCCAGCAGCTCGGAAGGGCAGGGATGGGGGACCCAGTACTTC
TRBV3-1/TRBV3-2	-	-	TRBJ2-7	CASSQAVGSYEQYF	TGTGCCAGCAGCCAAGCGGTCGGCTCCTACGAGCAGTACTTC
TRBV6-5	-	-	TRBJ2-5	CASASASETQYF	TGTGCCAGTGCTAGCGCCTCAGAGACCCAGTACTTC
TRBV5-5	-	-	TRBJ2-1	CASSLGGSSYNEQFF	TGTGCCAGCAGCTTGGGAGGGAGCTCCTACAATGAGCAGTTCTTC
TRBV19	TRBD1	-	TRBJ2-1	CASSFSRTGNNEQFF	TGTGCCAGTAGTTTTTCGAGGACAGGGAACAATGAGCAGTTCTTC
TRBV11-2	TRBD2	-	TRBJ2-5	CASSFGTGGTQETQYF	TGTGCCAGCAGCTTCGGCACGGGAGGTACCCAAGAGACCCAGTACTTC
TRBV2	TRBD1	-	TRBJ1-3	CASSEGDRGRNTIYF	TGTGCCAGCAGTGAGGGGGACAGGGGGCGAAACACCATATATTTT
TRBV6-5	TRBD1	-	TRBJ2-5	CASSSDRVGETQYF	TGTGCCAGCAGTTCTGACAGGGTCGGAGAGACCCAGTACTTC
TRBV14	-	-	TRBJ1-2	CASSPAGTYYGYTF	TGTGCCAGCAGCCCAGCGGGGACTTACTATGGCTACACCTTC
TRBV29-1	TRBD1	-	TRBJ2-3	CSVVRTGSDTQYF	TGCAGCGTGGTAAGGACAGGTTCAGATACGCAGTATTTT
TRBV12-2	-	-	TRBJ1-4	CASRPDGGTTNEKLFF	TGTGCAAGTCGCCCAGACGGGGGGACAACTAATGAAAAACTGTTTTTT
TRBV7-9	-	few	TRBJ1-2	CASSFSNYGYTF	TGTGCCAGCAGCTTTTCGAACTATGGCTACACCTTC
TRBV18	TRBD2	once	TRBJ2-7	CASSPPVAGGVHEQYF	TGTGCCAGCTCACCACCCGTCGCGGGAGGGGTGCACGAGCAGTACTTC
TRBV21-1	-	-	TRBJ2-5	CASSKEFQVETQYF	TGTGCCAGCAGCAAAGAGTTTCAGGTAGAGACCCAGTACTTC
TRBV29-1	TRBD1	-	TRBJ1-5	CSVAGGSDNQPQHF	TGCAGCGTTGCAGGGGGAAGTGACAATCAGCCCCAGCATTTT
TRBV6-5	-	once	TRBJ1-1	CASSYAGDGTEAFF	TGTGCCAGCAGTTACGCAGGGGATGGAACTGAAGCTTTCTTT
TRBV6-1	-	-	TRBJ1-1	CASSDRGDTEAFF	TGTGCCAGCAGTGACAGGGGAGACACTGAAGCTTTCTTT
TRBV13	TRBD2	-	TRBJ2-1	CASSALGRELYNEQFF	TGTGCCAGCAGCGCCTTGGGGCGGGAGCTGTACAATGAGCAGTTCTTC
TRBV7-8	-	-	TRBJ2-1	CASSLNRFYNEQFF	TGTGCCAGCAGCTTAAACAGATTCTACAATGAGCAGTTCTTC
TRBV7-9	-	-	TRBJ1-1	CASSDNRDDTEAFF	TGTGCCAGCAGCGATAACAGGGATGACACTGAAGCTTTCTTT